These 18 T cell receptor beta chains share one sample of origin, sequenced in a study of molecular identifiers for immune sequencing clone quantification. TCRdb itself ran the PCR reads through MiXCR, one entry per CDR3 protein. There are some 320,000 distinct CDR3 sequences in the sample; about 21% occur only once, and approximately 0.8% lies in the top ten. Input material: naive CD8+ T cells from blood, with Jurkat cell RNA spiked in. Subset reported: FACS-sorted CD8+CD4-CCR7+CD45RA+ naive T cells. These receptor sequences come from a human donor in good health. Some libraries in this study had Jurkat cell RNA spiked in.

For this clonotype: With a much larger clone just one base away, this may be a read error. The chain employs TRBV13 and TRBJ2-1; weak D call: TRBD2 (6 bases). The CDR3 runs to 12 residues. Germline-derived CDR1 and CDR2 are PRHDT and FYEKMQ (reference sequence). The CDR3 DNA reads as TGTGCCGGCAGCTCTGCGGGGTTTGAGCAGTTCTTC. It specifies CAGSSAGFEQFF.

This clonotype showed up many times. The chain couples TRBV6-5 to TRBJ2-7; perhaps TRBD2 as D (6 bases). Germline V gene sequence: CDR1 MNHEY, CDR2 SVGAGI. The V end was cut by 2 bases, the J end by 3 bases, with 14 bases between. The CDR3 covers 15 residues. The CDR3 loop is CASSYDGGVGYEQYF. CDR3 coding DNA: TGTGCCAGCAGTTACGACGGAGGGGTTGGCTACGAGCAGTACTTC.

About this clonotype itself: A much bigger clone sits one base away, suggesting this may be a read error. The CDR3, as DNA: TGTGCCAGTAGTGGCGGAGGAGGGATGAAGCCCCAGCATTTT. It codes for CASSGGGGMKPQHF. The chain joins TRBV19 to TRBJ1-5; D gene unclear. Germline CDR1 LNHDA, CDR2 SQIVND (reference sequence). V was pared by 5 bases and J by 8 bases, with 16 bases between. This CDR3 region has 14 residues.

This clonotype was recorded many times. This rearrangement joins TRBV29-1 to TRBJ2-3; 11 bases agree with TRBD2. J gave up 5 bases and V 3 bases, and 1 base lay outside the gene matches. Germline assignment: CDR1 SQVTM and CDR2 ANQGSEA. The CDR3 is made up of 13 amino acids. For the CDR3, the DNA is TGCAGCGTTGAGCTAGCGGGAGGAGATACGCAGTATTTT. It encodes CSVELAGGDTQYF.

This clonotype was counted ten times or more. The chain joins TRBV6-1 to TRBJ1-2; possible D gene TRBD1, 6 bases. CDR1 and CDR2 (germline): MNHNS, SASEGT. Trimming stripped 4 bases from V and 2 bases from J, with 11 bases between. CDR3 length equals 14 residues. The CDR3 nucleotides read TGTGCCAGCAGTGCCCTGGACAGAAACTATGGCTACACCTTC. Translated, it gives CASSALDRNYGYTF.

This clonotype was seen many times. The chain couples TRBV6-5 to TRBJ2-3, with D possibly matching TRBD2 (6 bases). The CDR3 runs 15 residues. The germline V and J ends were trimmed by 5 bases and 1 base, with 13 bases remaining between them. Germline V gene data show CDR1 as MNHEY and CDR2 as SVGAGI. The CDR3: CASSPGGLGTDTQYF. CDR3 DNA: TGTGCCAGCAGTCCTGGGGGACTTGGCACAGATACGCAGTATTTT.

This clonotype was observed a handful of times. The CDR3 DNA sequence: TGCGCCAGCAGCCAAGATGTCTTAGAGACCCAGTACTTC. As protein: CASSQDVLETQYF. The V call is TRBV4-3, the J call TRBJ2-5; D gene ambiguous. The CDR3 is 13 amino acids. V lost 0 bases and J lost 4, with 6 bases in between. CDR1 and CDR2 from the germline V gene are LGHNA and YSLEER.

This clonotype turned up a few times. The genes are TRBV19 and TRBJ2-1; D call uncertain. CDR1 LNHDA and CDR2 SQIVND come from the germline V gene (reference sequence). V was shortened by 5 bases and J by 6 bases, with 17 bases between the two germline ends. CDR3 length equals 15 residues. CDR3 nucleotides: TGTGCCAGTAGTCCCACTCCGAGGTCGGGCAATGAGCAGTTCTTC. Residues: CASSPTPRSGNEQFF.

Concerning this clonotype: A much larger clone differs by one base, so this may be a read error. The CDR3 DNA follows: TGTGCCACCAGCGAAGGCACAGATACGCATTATTTT. Translated: CATSEGTDTHYF. This chain uses TRBV15 with TRBJ2-3; D is uncertain. In germline, CDR1 is LNHNV, CDR2 YYDKDF (reference sequence). CDR3 length equals 12 residues.

J is TRBJ2-7 and V is TRBV19; D might be TRBD2 (5 bases). V lost 6 bases and J 2 bases, leaving 17 bases between the germline ends. This CDR3 spans 15 amino acids. Germline CDR1 LNHDA, CDR2 SQIVND (reference sequence). The CDR3 loop is CASSPILRGTYEQYF. The CDR3 DNA reads TGTGCCAGTAGCCCGATCCTCCGGGGAACCTACGAGCAGTACTTC.

As concerns this clonotype: Being one base from a much bigger clone, this may be a read error. The V and J genes are TRBV5-4 and TRBJ2-3; weak D call: TRBD1 (6 bases). This CDR3 is built from 12 residues. CDR1 and CDR2 (germline): SGHNT, YYREEE (reference sequence). Written as DNA, the CDR3 is TGTGCCAGCGGACAGTCGTCGGATACGCAGTGTTTT. Translating it yields CASGQSSDTQCF.

The chain combines TRBV20-1 with TRBJ2-3; 7 bases fit TRBD2. Germline lookup yields CDR1 DFQATT and CDR2 SNEGSKA (reference sequence). The CDR3 runs to 14 residues. Trimming took 6 bases from V and 4 from J; bases not matched to a gene: 10. CDR3 nucleotide sequence: TGCAGTGCCCGGATGGCGGGAGACCCAGATACGCAGTATTTT. Amino acids: CSARMAGDPDTQYF.

As regards this clonotype: A much larger clone differs from this one at a single base, so this may be a read error. Since no conserved phenylalanine or tryptophan closes the CDR3, a read error is the likely cause. The rearrangement uses TRBV30 and TRBJ2-7, with D possibly matching TRBD1 (6 bases). This CDR3 is 14 amino acids long. Deletions cut 1 base from V and 1 base from J, with 11 bases between. Per germline, CDR1 GTSNPN and CDR2 SVGIG (reference sequence). CDR3 protein: CAWSEGHGSYEQYS. The CDR3 DNA reads TGTGCCTGGAGTGAGGGACACGGATCCTACGAGCAGTACTCC.

This clonotype was seen at least ten times. The chain uses TRBV2 and TRBJ2-7; 8 nucleotides line up with TRBD1. V gave up 10 bases and J gave up 4 bases; unmatched junction bases: 9. The germline V gene encodes CDR1 SNHLY and CDR2 FYNNEI. This CDR3 contains 13 residues. The DNA for the CDR3 is TGTGCCATTCTCCAGGGGGCGAGGTACGAGCAGTACTTC. Encoded protein: CAILQGARYEQYF. Full variable domain (outside the CDR3, taken from reference TRBV2 and TRBJ2-7): EPEVTQTPSHQVTQMGQEVILRCVPISNHLYFYWYRQILGQKVEFLVSFYNNEISEKSEIFDDQFSVERPDGSNFTLKIRSTKLEDSAMYFCAILQGARYEQYFGPGTRLTVT.

This clonotype was counted at least ten times. The chain joins TRBV5-4 to TRBJ2-5; D gene unclear. Germline V gene data show CDR1 as SGHNT and CDR2 as YYREEE (reference sequence). This CDR3 is built from 16 residues. V lost 3 bases to trimming and J lost 3 bases, with 18 bases between them. This chain's CDR3 is CASSYVIGFAKETQYF. The CDR3 DNA reads as TGTGCCAGCAGCTACGTCATTGGGTTCGCCAAAGAGACCCAGTACTTC.

This clonotype has only a few counts. The rearrangement links TRBV12-3 or TRBV12-4 to TRBJ2-5; TRBD1 agrees at 7 bases. The CDR3 contains 14 residues. Trimming took 5 bases from V and 2 from J; bases not matched to a gene: 5. The CDR3 bases are TGTGCCAGCAGTCACCCGGGACAGCAAGAGACCCAGTACTTC. Translating it yields CASSHPGQQETQYF.

In this sample, this clonotype turned up many times. This sequence joins TRBV27 and TRBJ1-1, with 7 bases lining up with TRBD1. J lost 0 bases, V lost 6 bases, and 10 bases had no gene match. Looked up from germline, CDR1 is MNHEY and CDR2 is SMNVEV (reference sequence). The CDR3 totals 16 residues. This chain's CDR3 is CASREVQGFVNTEAFF. CDR3 nucleotide sequence: TGTGCCAGCAGGGAGGTACAGGGGTTTGTGAACACTGAAGCTTTCTTT.

The chain is built from TRBV19 and TRBJ1-6, with 10 bases fitting TRBD1. The V gene end was trimmed by 4 bases and the J gene end by 8 bases; junction bases not matched to a gene: 8. Germline values: CDR1 LNHDA, CDR2 SQIVND (reference sequence). The CDR3 consists of 16 residues. As DNA, the CDR3 is TGTGCCAGTAGTACCGGGGACAGGGGCGAGGATTCACCCCTCCACTTT. Its protein is CASSTGDRGEDSPLHF.